These 27 T cell receptor beta chains were sequenced from one sample in a study of identical twins. TCRdb reprocessed the 5' RACE reads with MiXCR, giving one entry per CDR3 protein. The sample holds about 460,000 distinct CDR3 sequences, 12% to 15% seen once. These same records also appear under a second study, on yellow fever vaccine responses in identical twins.

What was sequenced was CD4+ T cells sorted from blood. All receptors come from a woman between 18 and 29 years old in good health.

The chain combines TRBV10-3 with TRBJ2-3; 9 positions agree with TRBD1. The ends lost 3 bases at V and 5 bases at J; junction bases unmatched: 6. CDR3 length: 15 residues. CDR1 is ENHRY and CDR2 is SYGVKD in the germline V gene. This CDR3 reads CAISDRGTGLDTQYF. CDR3 in DNA: TGTGCCATCAGTGACCGAGGGACAGGGCTAGATACGCAGTATTTT.

This clonotype has ten or more counts. This rearrangement joins TRBV6-5 to TRBJ1-1; D is uncertain. Trimming removed 0 bases at V and 1 base at J, with 6 bases between. The CDR3 covers 14 residues. CDR1 is MNHEY, CDR2 SVGAGI, per germline. CDR3: CASSYSVGNTEAFF. CDR3 bases: TGTGCCAGCAGTTACTCGGTAGGGAACACTGAAGCTTTCTTT.

This clonotype has a handful of counts. The gene calls are TRBV12-3 or TRBV12-4 and TRBJ2-2, with 8 bases that match TRBD2. This CDR3 comprises 14 residues. V was clipped by 7 bases and J by 6 bases; unmatched bases: 7. The CDR3 bases are TGTGCCAGCATTGGGGACGGGGGGGCCGGGGAGCTGTTTTTT. Encoded protein: CASIGDGGAGELFF.

The chain uses TRBV10-2 and TRBJ2-7, with 16 bases matching TRBD2. Germline V gives CDR1 WSHSY, CDR2 SAAADI. After removal of 6 bases from V and 4 bases from J, the junction contained 6 bases not matched to a gene. CDR3 length: 16 amino acids. The CDR3 sequence is CASRPGTSGGGYEQYF. CDR3 nucleotide sequence: TGCGCCAGCAGACCAGGGACTAGCGGGGGGGGATACGAGCAGTACTTC.

This clonotype was detected ten times or more. The chain combines TRBV12-3 or TRBV12-4 with TRBJ2-3; D is unclear. The CDR3 sequence is 11 residues long. Trimming pared 6 bases from V and 3 bases from J, leaving 4 bases between. In nucleotides, the CDR3 is TGTGCCAGCAGGAGGACAGATACGCAGTATTTT. This gives the protein CASRRTDTQYF.

The rearrangement joins TRBV23-1 to TRBJ2-2, with 8 bases that match TRBD1. TRBV23-1 belongs to the ORF category, with a function that is uncertain. This CDR3 is 16 amino acids long. The V segment lost 1 base and the J segment 7 bases; nucleotides outside the gene matches: 8. The CDR3 DNA is TGCGCCAGCAGTCAATGGGAGGCAGGGGGCGGCGGGGAGCTGTTTTTT. This gives the protein CASSQWEAGGGGELFF.

The chain links TRBV29-1 to TRBJ2-7, with a tentative D call TRBD2 (5 bases). Germline values: CDR1 SQVTM, CDR2 ANQGSEA. V was clipped by 4 bases and J by 3 bases, with 10 bases between them. The CDR3 is 12 residues long. This CDR3 is CSVVGDYYEQYF. The CDR3 region has the DNA TGCAGCGTTGTGGGAGACTACTACGAGCAGTACTTC.

The V gene is TRBV3-1, the J gene TRBJ2-3, with 9 bases fitting TRBD1. V was pared by 4 bases and J by 3 bases, with 2 bases of the junction left unmatched. This CDR3 has 14 amino acids. Germline assignment: CDR1 LGHDT and CDR2 YNNKEL (reference sequence). The CDR3: CASSRGTGTDTQYF. CDR3 nucleotide sequence: TGTGCCAGCAGCCGAGGGACAGGGACAGATACGCAGTATTTT.

This clonotype has a count of ten or more. The chain carries TRBV7-2 and TRBJ2-5; either TRBD1 or TRBD2 may supply D (6 bases each). V shed 1 base and J shed 5 bases, with 11 bases lying between them. This CDR3 is built from 14 residues. Germline CDR1 SGHTA, CDR2 FQGNSA. CDR3 in DNA: TGTGCCAGCAGCTTAGGGAGGGGGATTGAGACCCAGTACTTC. Translating it yields CASSLGRGIETQYF. Full variable domain (remainder filled in from reference TRBV7-2 and TRBJ2-5): GAGVSQSPSNKVTEKGKDVELRCDPISGHTALYWYRQSLGQGLEFLIYFQGNSAPDKSGLPSDRFSAERTGGSVSTLTIQRTQQEDSAVYLCASSLGRGIETQYFGPGTRLLVL.

This clonotype has only a few counts. The V gene is TRBV7-2, the J gene TRBJ1-5; possible D gene TRBD1, 6 bases. Germline V lookup: CDR1 SGHTA, CDR2 FQGNSA. The CDR3 is made up of 12 amino acids. V was clipped by 5 bases and J by 6 bases, with 8 bases between them. The CDR3 bases are TGTGCCAGCAGCACAGGGTTTCAGCCCCAGCATTTT. It encodes CASSTGFQPQHF.

The chain combines TRBV5-1 with TRBJ2-2; no clear D gene. The V gene's germline CDR1 is SGHRS and CDR2 YFSETQ. The V end lost 2 bases, the J end lost 10 bases, and 12 bases lay between the germline ends. CDR3 length: 13 residues. The CDR3 loop is CASSLRALKELFF. Written as DNA, the CDR3 is TGCGCCAGCAGCTTACGGGCACTAAAGGAGCTGTTTTTT.

This chain connects TRBV7-3 to TRBJ2-1, with TRBD1 identical over 9 bases. In germline, CDR1 is SGHTA, CDR2 FQGTGA. This CDR3 is 16 amino acids long. V was pared by 1 base and J by 1 base, with 2 bases of the junction left unmatched. The chain's CDR3 is CASSLKGQGSYNEQFF. As DNA, the CDR3 is TGTGCCAGCAGCTTAAAGGGACAGGGTTCCTACAATGAGCAGTTCTTC.

In this sample, this clonotype turned up a few times. This sequence joins TRBV7-2 and TRBJ1-1; no clear D. The CDR3 is made up of 14 amino acids. From germline, CDR1 is SGHTA and CDR2 FQGNSA. V was shortened by 5 bases and J by 3 bases, with 13 bases between the two germline ends. DNA of the CDR3: TGTGCCAGCAGCCTTATAAGCTCCTACACTGAAGCTTTCTTT. This translates into CASSLISSYTEAFF.

This clonotype was recorded many times. The chain uses TRBV12-3 or TRBV12-4 and TRBJ2-7, with D unresolved. V lost 3 bases and J lost 3, with 12 bases in between. This CDR3 contains 14 residues. The CDR3 sequence is CASSLVAGVYEQYF. CDR3 DNA sequence: TGTGCCAGCAGTTTGGTGGCAGGAGTCTACGAGCAGTACTTC.

This clonotype was seen ten or more times. The gene calls are TRBV12-3 or TRBV12-4 and TRBJ2-2, with D possibly matching TRBD2 (6 bases). This CDR3 has 14 residues. The V gene lost 5 bases and the J gene lost 3 bases, with 10 bases spanning the gap. CDR3 amino acids: CASSLTSYTGELFF. The CDR3 DNA sequence: TGTGCCAGCAGTCTTACTAGCTACACCGGGGAGCTGTTTTTT.

This chain joins TRBV19 and TRBJ2-2; no definite D call. CDR3 length equals 13 residues. V was trimmed by 6 bases and J by 4 bases, leaving 9 bases between them. Germline V gives CDR1 LNHDA, CDR2 SQIVND (reference sequence). CDR3 nucleotides: TGTGCCAGTAGCCCCGCTCCCACCGGGGAGCTGTTTTTT. Encoded protein: CASSPAPTGELFF. Drawing the rest from reference TRBV19 and TRBJ2-2, the complete variable domain is DGGITQSPKYLFRKEGQNVTLSCEQNLNHDAMYWYRQDPGQGLRLIYYSQIVNDFQKGDIAEGYSVSREKKESFPLTVTSAQKNPTAFYLCASSPAPTGELFFGEGSRLTVL.

This clonotype was seen only a few times. V is TRBV7-2 and J is TRBJ2-3; D may correspond to TRBD1 or TRBD2 (6 bases each). CDR1 and CDR2 (germline): SGHTA, FQGNSA. The CDR3 sequence is 15 residues long. Deletions cut 6 bases from V and 4 bases from J, with 17 bases between. The CDR3 DNA sequence: TGTGCCAGCAGTCCCGGCCGGGGGCCTCCAGATACGCAGTATTTT. Translated, it gives CASSPGRGPPDTQYF. Complete variable domain (other parts from reference TRBV7-2 and TRBJ2-3): GAGVSQSPSNKVTEKGKDVELRCDPISGHTALYWYRQSLGQGLEFLIYFQGNSAPDKSGLPSDRFSAERTGGSVSTLTIQRTQQEDSAVYLCASSPGRGPPDTQYFGPGTRLTVL.

For the CDR3, the DNA is TGTGCCATCGGGCGGACAGGACAAGAGACCCAGTACTTC. It encodes CAIGRTGQETQYF. The chain carries TRBV10-3 and TRBJ2-5; 7 bases align to TRBD1. With V trimmed by 8 bases and J by 2 bases, 5 bases remained unmatched. The CDR3 consists of 13 residues. CDR1 and CDR2 from the germline V gene are ENHRY and SYGVKD.

This clonotype was recorded a few times. V is TRBV29-1 and J is TRBJ2-5; no clear D gene. This CDR3 is built from 12 residues. Germline lookup yields CDR1 SQVTM and CDR2 ANQGSEA. V lost 4 bases, J lost 4 bases, and 10 bases lay in between. Written as DNA, the CDR3 is TGCAGCGTTGTGGTGGTCGGAGAGACCCAGTACTTC. This codes for CSVVVVGETQYF.

This clonotype was counted between two and nine times. The rearrangement links TRBV20-1 to TRBJ2-5, with D possibly TRBD2 on 5 matching bases. Per germline, CDR1 DFQATT and CDR2 SNEGSKA (reference sequence). This CDR3 contains 12 residues. The V end lost 6 bases, the J end lost 1 base, and 9 bases lay between the germline ends. In DNA form, the CDR3 reads TGCAGTGCGCAGCTAGCCCAAGAGACCCAGTACTTC. Translated, it gives CSAQLAQETQYF.

This clonotype was detected a few times. This chain joins TRBV2 and TRBJ2-1; D possibly corresponds to TRBD1 (6 bases). Germline CDR1 SNHLY, CDR2 FYNNEI. Between the trimmed V and J ends, which lost 2 bases and 0 bases, there was a span of 14 bases. CDR3 length: 17 amino acids. The CDR3 loop is CASSERPGASSYNEQFF. The CDR3 DNA is TGTGCCAGCAGTGAAAGACCAGGGGCCAGCTCCTACAATGAGCAGTTCTTC.

The chain joins TRBV6-1 to TRBJ2-3; TRBD2 matches 7 bases. V lost 11 bases and J lost 0; bases outside the gene matches: 2. The CDR3 contains 12 residues. Germline V gene lookup returns CDR1 MNHNS and CDR2 SASEGT. CDR3 residues: CAGRESTDTQYF. CDR3 sequence (DNA): TGTGCCGGGCGGGAGAGCACAGATACGCAGTATTTT.

This clonotype was counted many times. The genes are TRBV5-1 and TRBJ2-3; 7 bases are shared with TRBD1. The CDR3 covers 16 residues. With 4 bases clipped from V and 0 bases from J, the junction kept 8 bases outside the gene matches. Per germline, CDR1 SGHRS and CDR2 YFSETQ. The CDR3 bases are TGCGCCAGCAGCGGCAACAGGGGCGGGAGCACAGATACGCAGTATTTT. This translates into CASSGNRGGSTDTQYF.

Only a few counts were recorded for this clonotype. The V and J genes are TRBV7-2 and TRBJ2-4; no clear D gene. Germline V gene data show CDR1 as SGHTA and CDR2 as FQGNSA. V lost 1 base and J lost 4, with 8 bases in between. This CDR3 is built from 14 residues. The CDR3 sequence is CASSLVSGKNIQYF. In DNA, the CDR3 is TGTGCCAGCAGCTTAGTTTCCGGGAAAAACATTCAGTACTTC.

The J gene is TRBJ2-3, the V gene TRBV24-1; unclear D gene. With 0 bases removed from V and 4 bases from J, the gap between germline ends came to 4 bases. The CDR3 is 13 amino acids. In germline, CDR1 is KGHDR, CDR2 SFDVKD. Written as DNA, the CDR3 is TGTGCCACCAGTGATTTGCAAGCAGATACGCAGTATTTT. Amino acids: CATSDLQADTQYF.

This clonotype was counted between two and nine times. This chain links TRBV6-4 with TRBJ2-3, with TRBD2 as a possible D gene (6 bases). Germline V gene sequence: CDR1 MRHNA, CDR2 SNTAGT. The CDR3 length is 14 residues. V dropped 0 bases and J dropped 2 bases, with 6 bases sitting between them. CDR3 sequence (DNA): TGTGCCAGCAGTGACTCGGGACTCACAGATACGCAGTATTTT. It encodes CASSDSGLTDTQYF.

The chain is built from TRBV15 and TRBJ2-1; D is unresolved. Trimming took 5 bases from V and 8 from J, leaving 10 bases between them. Germline CDR1 is LNHNV and CDR2 is YYDKDF (reference sequence). The CDR3 sequence is 12 residues long. CDR3 coding DNA: TGTGCCACCAGCTCCACCGGGTATGAGCAGTTCTTC. It encodes CATSSTGYEQFF.